Following are 13 T cell receptor beta chains from one sample sequenced in a study of T cell changes during pregnancy in multiple sclerosis. Here immunoSEQ multiplex PCR was the method, and the copy in TCRdb shows in-frame clones only, minus some. The table shows under 50,000 clones, with around nine tenths occurring only once. The source material was CD4+ T cells from peripheral blood mononuclear cells, sampled in the second trimester of pregnancy. Receptors originate from a female donor in good health, enrolled as a control in a pregnancy study.

The chain has TRBV5-1 and TRBJ1-4; TRBD1 matches at 7 bases. The germline CDR1 and CDR2 sequences are SGHRS and YFSETQ. Losses at the gene ends were 4 bases for V and 1 base for J; bases not matched to a gene: 7. The CDR3 is 16 amino acids. The CDR3 region is CASSTQGRRTNEKLFF. DNA for the CDR3: TGCGCCAGCAGCACACAGGGGAGAAGAACTAATGAAAAACTGTTTTTT.

V usage is TRBV28 and J usage is TRBJ1-3; 8 nucleotides agree with TRBD1. CDR1 and CDR2 from the germline V gene are MDHEN and SYDVKM. Unmatched junction bases numbered 10, after V lost 6 bases and J lost 3 bases. There are 16 residues in the CDR3. As DNA, the CDR3 is TGTGCCAGCAGGCAAACAGGGGGGAGTGGTGGAAACACCATATATTTT. It specifies CASRQTGGSGGNTIYF.

The rearrangement joins TRBV12-5 to TRBJ2-1; 15 bases align to TRBD2. Germline trimming cut 0 bases from V and 3 bases from J; bases unmatched to any gene: 9. The CDR3 extends over 20 amino acids. CDR1 is LGHNT and CDR2 is FRNRAP in the germline V gene. The CDR3 loop is CASGLVPGTSGGPDYNEQFF. The CDR3 region has the DNA TGTGCTAGTGGTTTGGTACCCGGGACTAGCGGGGGGCCAGACTACAATGAGCAGTTCTTC.

V usage is TRBV6-4 and J usage is TRBJ2-5; the match to TRBD1 covers 11 bases. The CDR3 is 14 amino acids. Germline CDR1 and CDR2: MRHNA and SNTAGT. Trimming took 7 bases from V and 2 from J; bases not matched to a gene: 3. CDR3 DNA: TGTGCCAGCATGGACAGGGGGCGTCAAGAGACCCAGTACTTC. This translates into CASMDRGRQETQYF.

The V gene is TRBV30, the J gene TRBJ1-6; 7 nucleotides agree with TRBD1. The CDR3 extends over 13 amino acids. The ends lost 8 bases at V and 10 bases at J; junction bases unmatched: 11. Per the germline V gene, CDR1 is GTSNPN and CDR2 is SVGIG (reference sequence). The CDR3 DNA follows: TGTGCCCGCGAAGACAGGGTACGATCACCCCTCCACTTT. Protein product: CAREDRVRSPLHF.

A word on this clone: Other DNA sequences from this sample encode an identical CDR3 as well. The V gene is TRBV18, the J gene TRBJ1-1; D gene uncertain. CDR1 is KGHSH and CDR2 is LQKENI in the germline V gene. The CDR3 sequence is 13 residues long. V shed 3 bases and J shed 1 base, with 6 bases lying between them. The CDR3 DNA is TGTGCCAGCTCACCGATGGCGAACACTGAAGCTTTCTTT. Protein product: CASSPMANTEAFF.

The rearrangement uses TRBV5-1 and TRBJ2-3; the match to TRBD2 covers 8 bases. CDR3 length: 16 amino acids. Unmatched junction bases numbered 4, after V lost 0 bases and J lost 1 base. Germline V gene data show CDR1 as SGHRS and CDR2 as YFSETQ. CDR3 in DNA: TGCGCCAGCAGCTTGGCCGGGAGGGGAGGCACAGATACGCAGTATTTT. Translation gives CASSLAGRGGTDTQYF. The whole variable domain, remainder taken from reference TRBV5-1 and TRBJ2-3, is KAGVTQTPRYLIKTRGQQVTLSCSPISGHRSVSWYQQTPGQGLQFLFEYFSETQRNKGNFPGRFSGRQFSNSRSEMNVSTLELGDSALYLCASSLAGRGGTDTQYFGPGTRLTVL.

Regarding this clone: One end of the junction is discordant with germline, which a read error may explain. The chain is built from TRBV7-9 and TRBJ2-1, with 10 nucleotides matching TRBD2. CDR1 and CDR2 (germline): SEHNR, FQNEAQ (reference sequence). This CDR3 has 14 amino acids. CDR3 DNA: TGTGCCAGCAGATTAGCGGGGGGTGTCAATGAGCAGTTCTTC. It is translated as CASRLAGGVNEQFF.

The V and J genes are TRBV7-6 and TRBJ2-7, with 7 nucleotides matching TRBD1. J lost 3 bases, V lost 5 bases, and 10 bases had no gene match. The CDR3 runs to 15 residues. CDR1 is SGHVS, CDR2 FNYEAQ, per germline. CDR3 sequence (DNA): TGTGCCAGCAGCCCGGGGACAGCGCGGTACTACGAGCAGTACTTC. It translates to CASSPGTARYYEQYF.

The V gene is TRBV6-5, the J gene TRBJ1-6, with TRBD1 as a possible D gene (6 bases). Germline CDR1 is MNHEY and CDR2 is SVGAGI. The ends were cut back, 6 bases at V and 10 bases at J, with 16 bases in the middle. The CDR3 is made up of 14 amino acids. The CDR3 sequence: CASRSGTFSSPLHF. CDR3 coding DNA: TGTGCCAGCAGGTCCGGGACATTTTCCTCACCCCTCCACTTT.

V is TRBV5-6 and J is TRBJ2-1; D gene ambiguous. This CDR3 has 16 residues. Per germline, CDR1 SGHDT and CDR2 YYEEEE. V lost 2 bases and J lost 2, with 14 bases in between. This chain's CDR3 is CASSFNEYSTYNEQFF. CDR3 bases: TGTGCCAGCAGCTTCAACGAGTACTCAACCTACAATGAGCAGTTCTTC.

This clone was picked up a small number of times. The chain uses TRBV28 and TRBJ2-5; maybe TRBD1 (5 bases). The germline gives CDR1 MDHEN, CDR2 SYDVKM. The V end lost 3 bases, the J end lost 2 bases, and 13 bases lay between the germline ends. The CDR3 has 15 amino acids. The CDR3 region is CASSFWGTAQETQYF. For the CDR3, the DNA is TGTGCCAGCAGTTTTTGGGGCACAGCACAAGAGACCCAGTACTTC.

The CDR3 reads CASSPRTGQDEKLFF. In DNA, the CDR3 is TGTGCCAGCAGCCCCCGGACAGGACAAGATGAAAAACTGTTTTTT. The chain joins TRBV7-6 to TRBJ1-4; 7 positions match TRBD1. Trimming took 5 bases from V and 6 from J; bases not matched to a gene: 9. This CDR3 has 15 residues. Germline loops: CDR1 SGHVS, CDR2 FNYEAQ.